The rows below give T cell receptor beta chains drawn from one sample of a study of identical twins. TCRdb reprocessed the 5' RACE reads via MiXCR and lists one record per CDR3 protein. In the table there are 450,000 to 650,000 distinct CDR3 sequences, nearly 15% of which are singletons. These data also formed part of another study, on yellow fever vaccine responses in identical twins.

Sample: CD4+ T cells sorted from blood. These receptors were collected from a woman aged 18-35 years in good health. Each CDR3 is given without its conserved first and last residue.

V gene	CDR3 protein
TRBV20-1	SAYDRGNTEAF
TRBV14	ASSRTATLSYEQY
TRBV3-1	ASSVVPGAGSWRRETQY
TRBV28	ASSSPGLAGGPQETQY
TRBV7-2	ASSAATGGWSGANVLT
TRBV4-1	ASSQEVTDSNQPQH
TRBV29-1	SVSPPAQTGDANYGYT
TRBV5-8	ASSLFRSSGANVLT
TRBV12-3/TRBV12-4	ASMGQPLYGYT
TRBV24-1	ATSDPAADTTQETQY
TRBV12-3/TRBV12-4	ASSSRGQGKGSEQY
TRBV5-4	ASSSREGGETQY
TRBV20-1	SARPPSYSTYEQY
TRBV12-5	ASRFPTGTTNTGELF
TRBV6-4	ASSDPGTSGGPRLSTDTQY
TRBV20-1	SAPMRWEGRYEQY
TRBV4-1	ASSQGGLVEKLF
TRBV29-1	SVVGDQETQY
TRBV12-3/TRBV12-4	ASSFFGRSREKLF
TRBV20-1	SARMLAGESDGAQY
TRBV20-1	SARDSLRSSGNTIY
TRBV3-1	ASSPGQNYVYT
TRBV12-3/TRBV12-4	ASKFWGLAGGHGSTDTQY
TRBV5-1	ASSRMAGGNEQF
TRBV20-1	SASPLAGGSSGANVLT
TRBV12-3/TRBV12-4	ASNPSGSRGNEQF
TRBV9	ASSQTGLGGEQY
TRBV15	ATSRAPLGGQNIQY
TRBV5-1	ASSRREGWSYEQY
TRBV5-1	ASSLAPISGANVLT
TRBV4-1	ASSQGPGTAKNIQY
TRBV12-5	ASGLIISKLQETQY